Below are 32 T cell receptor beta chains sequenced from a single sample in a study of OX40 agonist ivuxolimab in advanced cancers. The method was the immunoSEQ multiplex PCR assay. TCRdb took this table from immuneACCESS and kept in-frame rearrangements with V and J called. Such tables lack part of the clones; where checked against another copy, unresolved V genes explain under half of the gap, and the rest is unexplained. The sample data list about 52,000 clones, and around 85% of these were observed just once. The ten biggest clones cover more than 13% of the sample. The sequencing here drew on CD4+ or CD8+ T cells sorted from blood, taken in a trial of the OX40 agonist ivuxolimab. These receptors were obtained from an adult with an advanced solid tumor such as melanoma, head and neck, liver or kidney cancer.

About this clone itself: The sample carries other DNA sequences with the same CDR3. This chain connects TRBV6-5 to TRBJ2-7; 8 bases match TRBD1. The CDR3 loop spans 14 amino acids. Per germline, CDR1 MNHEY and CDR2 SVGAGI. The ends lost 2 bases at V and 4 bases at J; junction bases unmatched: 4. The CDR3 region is CASSYGTGGYEQYF. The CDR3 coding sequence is TGTGCCAGCAGTTACGGTACAGGGGGGTACGAGCAGTACTTC.

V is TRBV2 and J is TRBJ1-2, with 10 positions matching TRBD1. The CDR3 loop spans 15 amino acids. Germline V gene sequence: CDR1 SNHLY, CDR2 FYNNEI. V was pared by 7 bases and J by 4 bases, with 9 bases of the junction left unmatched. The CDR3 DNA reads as TGTGCCAGCATCCCCCCGGACAGGGGGGGCTATGGCTACACCTTC. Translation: CASIPPDRGGYGYTF.

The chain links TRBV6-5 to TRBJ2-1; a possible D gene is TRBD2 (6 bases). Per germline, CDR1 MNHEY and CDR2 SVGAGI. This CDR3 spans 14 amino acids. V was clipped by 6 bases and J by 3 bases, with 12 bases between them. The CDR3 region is CASRTGTYYNEQFF. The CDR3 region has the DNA TGTGCCAGCAGAACCGGGACTTACTACAATGAGCAGTTCTTC.

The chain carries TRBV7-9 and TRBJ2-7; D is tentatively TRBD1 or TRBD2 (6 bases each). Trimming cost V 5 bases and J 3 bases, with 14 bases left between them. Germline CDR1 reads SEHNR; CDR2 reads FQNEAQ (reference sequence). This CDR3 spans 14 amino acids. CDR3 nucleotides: TGTGCCAGCAGCGACTCCGGGGGCCGCTACGAGCAGTACTTC. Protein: CASSDSGGRYEQYF. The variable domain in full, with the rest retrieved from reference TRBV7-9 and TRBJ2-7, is DTGVSQNPRHKITKRGQNVTFRCDPISEHNRLYWYRQTLGQGPEFLTYFQNEAQLEKSRLLSDRFSAERPKGSFSTLEIQRTEQGDSAMYLCASSDSGGRYEQYFGPGTRLTVT.

CDR3 region: CSVLQDITDTQYF. CDR3 bases: TGCAGCGTTCTCCAGGACATCACAGATACGCAGTATTTT. The chain carries TRBV29-1 and TRBJ2-3, with D perhaps matching TRBD1 (5 bases). CDR1 is SQVTM, CDR2 ANQGSEA, per germline. V was cut by 5 bases and J by 2 bases, with 11 bases left in between. CDR3 size: 13 residues.

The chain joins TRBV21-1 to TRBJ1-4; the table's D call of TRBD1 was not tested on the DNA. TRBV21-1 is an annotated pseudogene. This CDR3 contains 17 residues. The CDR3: CASLKGLQGLFNEKLFF. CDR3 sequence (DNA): TGTGCCAGCCTAAAGGGCCTACAGGGCCTTTTTAATGAAAAACTGTTTTTT.

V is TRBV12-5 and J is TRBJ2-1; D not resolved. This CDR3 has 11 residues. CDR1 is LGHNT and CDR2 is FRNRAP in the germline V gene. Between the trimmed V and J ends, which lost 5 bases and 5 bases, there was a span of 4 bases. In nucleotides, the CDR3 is TGTGCTAGTGGTCCCCACAATGAGCAGTTCTTC. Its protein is CASGPHNEQFF.

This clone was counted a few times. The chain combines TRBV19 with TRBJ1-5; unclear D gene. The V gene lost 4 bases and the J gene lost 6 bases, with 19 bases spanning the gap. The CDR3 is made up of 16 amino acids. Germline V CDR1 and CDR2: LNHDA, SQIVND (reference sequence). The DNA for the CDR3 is TGTGCCAGTAGTACAATTTCACGATTCAACACTCAGCCCCAGCATTTT. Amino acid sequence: CASSTISRFNTQPQHF. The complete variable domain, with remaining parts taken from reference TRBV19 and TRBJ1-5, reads DGGITQSPKYLFRKEGQNVTLSCEQNLNHDAMYWYRQDPGQGLRLIYYSQIVNDFQKGDIAEGYSVSREKKESFPLTVTSAQKNPTAFYLCASSTISRFNTQPQHFGDGTRLSIL.

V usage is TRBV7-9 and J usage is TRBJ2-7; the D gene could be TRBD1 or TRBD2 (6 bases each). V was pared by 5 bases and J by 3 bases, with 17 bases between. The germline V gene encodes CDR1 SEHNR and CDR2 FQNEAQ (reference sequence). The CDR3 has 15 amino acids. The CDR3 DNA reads TGTGCCAGCAGCCTGGGAGGAGGGGGACTCTACGAGCAGTACTTC. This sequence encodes CASSLGGGGLYEQYF. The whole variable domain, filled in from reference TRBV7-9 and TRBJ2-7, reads DTGVSQNPRHKITKRGQNVTFRCDPISEHNRLYWYRQTLGQGPEFLTYFQNEAQLEKSRLLSDRFSAERPKGSFSTLEIQRTEQGDSAMYLCASSLGGGGLYEQYFGPGTRLTVT.

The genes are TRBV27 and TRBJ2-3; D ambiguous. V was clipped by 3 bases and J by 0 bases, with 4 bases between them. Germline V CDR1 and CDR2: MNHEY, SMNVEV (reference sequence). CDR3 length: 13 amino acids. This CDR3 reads CASSFRSTDTQYF. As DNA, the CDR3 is TGTGCCAGCAGTTTCCGCAGCACAGATACGCAGTATTTT.

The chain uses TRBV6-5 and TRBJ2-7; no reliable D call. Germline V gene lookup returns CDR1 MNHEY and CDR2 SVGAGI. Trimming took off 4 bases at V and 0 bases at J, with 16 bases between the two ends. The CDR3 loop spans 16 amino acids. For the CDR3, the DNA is TGTGCCAGCAGTTCCAAAATAGTGGACCTCTCCTACGAGCAGTACTTC. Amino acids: CASSSKIVDLSYEQYF.

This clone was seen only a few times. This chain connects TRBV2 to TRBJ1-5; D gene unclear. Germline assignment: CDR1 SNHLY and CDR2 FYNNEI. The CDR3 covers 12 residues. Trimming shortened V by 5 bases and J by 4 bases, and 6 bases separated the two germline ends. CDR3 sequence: CASSLGNQPQHF. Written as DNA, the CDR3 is TGTGCCAGCAGTCTCGGGAATCAGCCCCAGCATTTT.

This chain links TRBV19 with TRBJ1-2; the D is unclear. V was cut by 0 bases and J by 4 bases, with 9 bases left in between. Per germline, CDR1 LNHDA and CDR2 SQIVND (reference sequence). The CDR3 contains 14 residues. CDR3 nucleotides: TGTGCCAGTAGTATAGATATAGAGACCTATGGCTACACCTTC. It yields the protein CASSIDIETYGYTF.

CDR3 amino acids: CASSLGPETQYF. CDR3 DNA sequence: TGTGCCAGCAGCTTGGGTCCGGAGACCCAGTACTTC. The V gene is TRBV5-6, the J gene TRBJ2-5, with D uncertain. The germline V and J ends were trimmed by 0 bases and 5 bases, with 5 bases remaining between them. CDR1 is SGHDT and CDR2 is YYEEEE in the germline V gene. The CDR3 sequence is 12 residues long.

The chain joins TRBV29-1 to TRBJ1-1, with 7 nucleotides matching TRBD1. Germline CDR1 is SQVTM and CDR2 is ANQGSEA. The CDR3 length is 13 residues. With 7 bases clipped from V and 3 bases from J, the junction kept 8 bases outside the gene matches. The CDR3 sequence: CSAERDSYTEAFF. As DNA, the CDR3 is TGCAGCGCAGAACGGGACAGCTACACTGAAGCTTTCTTT.

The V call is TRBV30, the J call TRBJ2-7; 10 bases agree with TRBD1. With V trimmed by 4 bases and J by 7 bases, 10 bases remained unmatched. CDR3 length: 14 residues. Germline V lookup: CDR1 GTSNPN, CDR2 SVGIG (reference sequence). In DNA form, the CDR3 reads TGTGCCTGGAATCTGGGACAGGGGTTTGGGGAGCAGTACTTC. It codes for CAWNLGQGFGEQYF. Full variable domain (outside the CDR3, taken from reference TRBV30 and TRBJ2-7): SQTIHQWPATLVQPVGSPLSLECTVEGTSNPNLYWYRQAAGRGLQLLFYSVGIGQISSEVPQNLSASRPQDRQFILSSKKLLLSDSGFYLCAWNLGQGFGEQYFGPGTRLTVT.

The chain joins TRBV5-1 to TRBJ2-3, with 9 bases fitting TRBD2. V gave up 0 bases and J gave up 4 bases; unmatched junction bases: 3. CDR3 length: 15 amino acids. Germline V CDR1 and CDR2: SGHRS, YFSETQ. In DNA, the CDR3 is TGCGCCAGCAGCTTGGGGCGGGGGGGCCCAGATACGCAGTATTTT. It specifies CASSLGRGGPDTQYF.

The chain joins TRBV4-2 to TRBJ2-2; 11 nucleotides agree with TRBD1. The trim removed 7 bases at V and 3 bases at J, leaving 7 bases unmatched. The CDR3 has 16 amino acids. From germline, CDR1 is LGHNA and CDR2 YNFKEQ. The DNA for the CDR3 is TGTGCCAGCACCCCCCTGGGACAGGGGGACACCGGGGAGCTGTTTTTT. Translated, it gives CASTPLGQGDTGELFF.

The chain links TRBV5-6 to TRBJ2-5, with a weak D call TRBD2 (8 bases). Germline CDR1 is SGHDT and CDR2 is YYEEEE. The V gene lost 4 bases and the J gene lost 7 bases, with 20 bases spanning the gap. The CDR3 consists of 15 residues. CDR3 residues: CASSTGVAGFGTQYF. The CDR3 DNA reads TGTGCCAGCAGCACAGGGGTAGCGGGGTTTGGGACCCAGTACTTC.

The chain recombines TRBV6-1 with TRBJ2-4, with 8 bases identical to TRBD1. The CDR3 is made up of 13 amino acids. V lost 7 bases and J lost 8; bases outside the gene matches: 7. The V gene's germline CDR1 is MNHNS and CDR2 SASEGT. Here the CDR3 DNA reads TGTGCCAGCACCGGACAGGGAATGGACATTCAGTACTTC. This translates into CASTGQGMDIQYF.

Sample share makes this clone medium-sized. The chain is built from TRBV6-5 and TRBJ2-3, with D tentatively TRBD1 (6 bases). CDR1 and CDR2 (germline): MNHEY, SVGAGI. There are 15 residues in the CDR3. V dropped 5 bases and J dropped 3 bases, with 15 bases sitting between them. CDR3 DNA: TGTGCCAGCAGTACGTCAGGGGTTTTGACAGATACGCAGTATTTT. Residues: CASSTSGVLTDTQYF.

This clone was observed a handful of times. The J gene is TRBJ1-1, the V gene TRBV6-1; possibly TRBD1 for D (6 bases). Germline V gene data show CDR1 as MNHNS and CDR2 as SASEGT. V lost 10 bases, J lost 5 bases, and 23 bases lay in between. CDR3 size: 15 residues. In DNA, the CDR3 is TGTGCCACCCAGAGGGGGGGTGGAGGACGTACTGAAGCTTTCTTT. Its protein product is CATQRGGGGRTEAFF.

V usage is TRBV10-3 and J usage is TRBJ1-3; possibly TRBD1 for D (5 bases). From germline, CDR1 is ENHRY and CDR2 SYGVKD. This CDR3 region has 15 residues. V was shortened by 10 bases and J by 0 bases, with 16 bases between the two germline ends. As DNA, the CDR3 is TGTGCCACCGCAGGAGATGGGGGCTCTGGAAACACCATATATTTT. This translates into CATAGDGGSGNTIYF.

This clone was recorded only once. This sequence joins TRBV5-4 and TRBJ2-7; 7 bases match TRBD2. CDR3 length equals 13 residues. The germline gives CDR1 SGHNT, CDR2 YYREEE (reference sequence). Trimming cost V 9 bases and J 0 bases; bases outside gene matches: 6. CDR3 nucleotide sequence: TGTGCCACCCGGGGGGAGAGCTCCTACGAGCAGTACTTC. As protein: CATRGESSYEQYF.

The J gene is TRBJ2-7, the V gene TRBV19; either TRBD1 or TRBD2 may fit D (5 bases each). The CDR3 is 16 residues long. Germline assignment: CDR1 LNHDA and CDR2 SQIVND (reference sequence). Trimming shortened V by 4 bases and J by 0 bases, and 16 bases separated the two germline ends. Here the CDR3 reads CASSKTGTWSSYEQYF. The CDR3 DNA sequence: TGTGCCAGTAGTAAAACCGGGACGTGGAGCTCCTACGAGCAGTACTTC.

The DNA of the CDR3 is TGTGCCAGCAGTCCCCTTATGGGGGAAGCCTACGAGCAGTACTTC. Translating it yields CASSPLMGEAYEQYF. This chain connects TRBV6-6 to TRBJ2-7, with D possibly being TRBD1 or TRBD2 (5 bases each). With 5 bases removed from V and 2 bases from J, the gap between germline ends came to 16 bases. The V gene's germline CDR1 is MNHNY and CDR2 SVGAGI (reference sequence). The CDR3 extends over 15 amino acids.

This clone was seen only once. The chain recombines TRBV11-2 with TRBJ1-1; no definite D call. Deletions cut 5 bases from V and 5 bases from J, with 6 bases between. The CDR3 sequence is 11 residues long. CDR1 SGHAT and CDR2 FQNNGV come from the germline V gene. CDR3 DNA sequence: TGTGCCAGCAGCCCTCCGACTGAAGCTTTCTTT. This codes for CASSPPTEAFF.

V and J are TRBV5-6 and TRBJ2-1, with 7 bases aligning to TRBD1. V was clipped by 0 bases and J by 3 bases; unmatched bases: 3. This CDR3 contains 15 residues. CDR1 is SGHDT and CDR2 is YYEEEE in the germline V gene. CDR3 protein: CASSLGQGSYNEQFF. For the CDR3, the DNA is TGTGCCAGCAGCTTGGGACAGGGCAGCTACAATGAGCAGTTCTTC.

The CDR3 bases are TGTGCCAGCTCACCCAGCGGGGGCAATGAGCAGTTCTTC. This codes for CASSPSGGNEQFF. The chain links TRBV18 to TRBJ2-1; 8 nucleotides line up with TRBD2. Per germline, CDR1 KGHSH and CDR2 LQKENI. Trimming removed 3 bases from V and 6 bases from J; junction bases left unmatched: 1. The CDR3 is 13 residues long.

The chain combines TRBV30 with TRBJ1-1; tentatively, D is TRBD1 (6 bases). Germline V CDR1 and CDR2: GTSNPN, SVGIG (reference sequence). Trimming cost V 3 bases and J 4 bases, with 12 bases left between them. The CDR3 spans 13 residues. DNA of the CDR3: TGTGCCTGGAGCGCCCTGGGGGCCACTGAAGCTTTCTTT. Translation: CAWSALGATEAFF.

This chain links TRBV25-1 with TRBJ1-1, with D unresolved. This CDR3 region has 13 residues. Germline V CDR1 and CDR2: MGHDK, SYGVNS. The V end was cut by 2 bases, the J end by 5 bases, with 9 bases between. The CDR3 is CASSELGWTEAFF. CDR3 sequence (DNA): TGTGCCAGCAGTGAACTAGGATGGACTGAAGCTTTCTTT.

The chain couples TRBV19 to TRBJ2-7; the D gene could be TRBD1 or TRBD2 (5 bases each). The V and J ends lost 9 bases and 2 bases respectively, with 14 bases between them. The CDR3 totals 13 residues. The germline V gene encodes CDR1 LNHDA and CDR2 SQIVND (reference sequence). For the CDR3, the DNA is TGTGCCAGCGGGACGGCGAAGGCCTACGAGCAGTACTTC. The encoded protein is CASGTAKAYEQYF. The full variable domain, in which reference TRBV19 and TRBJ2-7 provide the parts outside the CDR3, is DGGITQSPKYLFRKEGQNVTLSCEQNLNHDAMYWYRQDPGQGLRLIYYSQIVNDFQKGDIAEGYSVSREKKESFPLTVTSAQKNPTAFYLCASGTAKAYEQYFGPGTRLTVT.